This T cell receptor beta chain was profiled in a study of identical twins (dated by TCRdb to the mid-2010s). Regarding the study in general: To test whether fetal clonotypes persist, this study deep-sequenced TCR alpha and beta repertoires from monozygotic twins, from unrelated adults of various ages, and from cord blood. To rule out contamination, the twin experiments were replicated at different times with different library preparation protocols.

Only healthy Caucasian donors were included. Three pairs of female monozygotic twins, all aged about 18 to 30 years, made up the twin cohort. The RNA used for TCR libraries was isolated from peripheral blood mononuclear cells. The library was produced with 5' RACE. Sequencing relied on an Illumina HiSeq 2000. Template switching introduced a universal primer binding site; the final cDNA contained a unique molecular identifier, enabling accurate counting of TCR cDNA molecules. Specific primers in the conserved constant-segment region were used to synthesize first-strand cDNA for TCR alpha and beta chains. To control for contamination, every cDNA library carried two barcodes: a SMART-Mk sample barcode plus Illumina barcodes. Two successive PCR steps introduced TruSeq adapter sequences along with Illumina sample barcodes. Sequencing of the TCR alpha and beta cDNA libraries was done on the Illumina HiSeq platform using custom primers. Processing in the source paper ran as follows. Unique molecular identifiers were extracted from raw reads with MiGEC, and CDR3 positions were determined with MiXCR. Recombination models were inferred per individual with the repgenHMM and IGoR tools using an EM algorithm. Shared clonotypes were analyzed with the tcR package in R, and sharing was normalized by the product of cloneset sizes. Out-of-frame nonproductive sequences were analyzed to study raw recombination free of thymic and clonal selection effects. Using fastp at Q25 and MiXCR, TCRdb reprocessed the public reads and kept productive beta chains. Rows matching on CDR3 protein sequence are summarized as one entry with the most common DNA and genes. The V and J calls, along with clone size, are taken from TCRdb and not from the paper's own processing. The sample table contains about 790,000 distinct CDR3 sequences; only one count was recorded for 15% to 20% of them. Around 13% of the sample lies in the top ten.

Deletion took 1 base off V and 3 bases off J, with a span of 13 bases between the germline ends. From the germline V gene, CDR1 is SGHAT and CDR2 is FQNNGV. Reading from cysteine to phenylalanine, the CDR3 counts 15 amino acids. Here the CDR3 DNA is all that survives: 45 bases in frame from base 1. What the study reported, not specific to this receptor: Fewer insertions were carried by abundant cord blood beta clonotypes, a similar but weaker trend appeared in young adult naive repertoires, and no such trend appeared in memory repertoires. Because the same donors could not be followed over many years, conclusions were based on cross-sectional statistical analysis. In monozygotic twins, recombination models systematically underestimated out-of-frame TCR alpha sharing, but the models matched the sharing seen between unrelated individuals. In beta out-of-frame sequences, excess twin sharing was weaker, because having fewer shared sequences lowered the signal-to-noise ratio. Compared with coincidental sharing between unrelated individuals, out-of-frame TCR alpha sequences shared between twins had an excess of sequences with low generation probability. Zero-insertion analyses could be partly confounded by invariant T cells such as MAIT and iNKT, though diverse VJ usage argued against such confounding for most clonotypes.

As regards this clonotype: No antigen is known for it. No base qualities exist here, and no much larger clone lies one base off it.

Another study also made use of these data, one on T cells expressing NK-cell markers. The second study reports: In sorted CD3+CD56+NKG2C+, CD3+CD56+NKG2C- and CD3+CD56-NKG2C+ T-cell subsets from about 8 donors, TCR beta-chain repertoires were profiled. Among the eight sequenced donors, seven were HCMV-seropositive and one was HCMV-seronegative. To restrict sorting to alphabetaTCR-expressing T cells, an anti-gammadeltaTCR antibody was added in several experiments. In a handful of donors, the dominant CD3+CD56+NKG2C+ clonotypes were among the top 10 CD8+ clonotypes and accounted for about 1.0-7.0% of CD8+ T cells. Those dominant clonotypes were again the most abundant among CD3+CD56-NKG2C+ cells in a few donors, at roughly 25-65%. Whether the expanded NKG2C-expressing T cell clones were specific for HCMV antigens remained unclear. The study sequenced eight donors, all healthy volunteers chosen at random: three men and five women. To determine HCMV serostatus, a commercial ELISA kit was used to detect HCMV-specific IgG in serum. For roughly 6 donors, bulk peripheral blood T-cell repertoires were additionally sequenced from unsorted PBMC. MIGEC handled demultiplexing of the reads and grouping by UMI, while MiTCR was used to assemble and quantify clonotypes. To exclude erroneous sequences, only TCR cDNA sequences supported by at least two reads were retained. The tcR package was used for downstream repertoire analysis, and clonotypes were matched between fractions using CDR3 nucleotide sequence together with V segment. VDJmatch was used to annotate antigen specificity against VDJdb, with one amino acid substitution in CDR3 allowed.

The clonotype originates from a woman aged 18-29 years in good health. The sample consisted of PBMCs. This chain is built from TRBV11-2 and TRBJ2-7; the D call could be TRBD1 or TRBD2, with each sharing 5 bases. The sequenced DNA is TGTGCCAGCAGCTTAGGAAGAGGGGATTTCTACGAGCAGTACTTC. Its coded protein is CASSLGRGDFYEQYF.